What follows are 21 T cell receptor beta chains derived from one specimen sequenced in a study of cytomegalovirus exposure and HLA in healthy donors. Primers included in the PCR were 60 Vbeta and 13 Jbeta primers. The repertoire was sequenced with immunoSEQ multiplex PCR; TCRdb's copy has only in-frame clones and lacks some. The sample shows around 190,000 clones, about 86% of them seen only once. The sequenced sample consisted of PBMCs. The receptors derive from a man in his forties or fifties in good health and CMV-seropositive.

The chain employs TRBV5-1 and TRBJ2-2, with 9 bases aligning to TRBD2. J was trimmed by 1 base and V by 4 bases; bases with no gene match: 11. The CDR3 spans 18 residues. In germline, CDR1 is SGHRS, CDR2 YFSETQ. Here the CDR3 reads CASSPVETSGGNTGELFF. The CDR3 bases are TGCGCCAGCAGCCCCGTAGAGACTAGCGGAGGGAACACCGGGGAGCTGTTTTTT.

This clone was observed once. The chain has TRBV30 and TRBJ1-2, with D perhaps TRBD1 (6 bases). CDR1 is GTSNPN, CDR2 SVGIG, per germline (reference sequence). The V gene lost 0 bases and the J gene lost 2 bases, with 7 bases spanning the gap. CDR3 size: 13 residues. The CDR3 region is CAWSVGTNYGYTF. CDR3 nucleotides: TGTGCCTGGAGTGTGGGGACAAACTATGGCTACACCTTC.

The CDR3 coding sequence is TGCGCCAGCAGCCTACTAGGGGGGGCCCAGACCTACGAGCAGTACTTC. Encoded protein: CASSLLGGAQTYEQYF. V gene TRBV5-1 combines with J gene TRBJ2-7; D may be TRBD2 (7 bases). The CDR3 runs to 16 residues. Per the germline V gene, CDR1 is SGHRS and CDR2 is YFSETQ. With 4 bases removed from V and 2 bases from J, the gap between germline ends came to 19 bases.

The genes are TRBV5-1 and TRBJ2-7, with 7 positions matching TRBD2. Trimming at V came to 1 base and at J to 4 bases, leaving 11 bases not matched to a gene. This CDR3 has 16 amino acids. Per the germline V gene, CDR1 is SGHRS and CDR2 is YFSETQ. The CDR3 coding sequence is TGCGCCAGCAGCTTGCTGGGAGGGAGGGACCTTTACGAGCAGTACTTC. Translated, it gives CASSLLGGRDLYEQYF.

This clone was counted only a few times. A read error may account for a junction end that differs from germline. The chain uses TRBV5-6 and TRBJ2-6, with D perhaps TRBD1 (6 bases). This CDR3 is built from 15 residues. Germline V lookup: CDR1 SGHDT, CDR2 YYEEEE. The CDR3 spells CASSLVGAGANGLTF. The CDR3 DNA reads as TGTGCCAGCAGCTTGGTAGGTGCAGGGGCCAACGGCCTGACTTTC.

The rearrangement links TRBV5-1 to TRBJ2-3; D not resolved. The germline gives CDR1 SGHRS, CDR2 YFSETQ. The V gene lost 0 bases and the J gene lost 0 bases, with 8 bases spanning the gap. CDR3 length: 15 residues. The CDR3 nucleotides read TGCGCCAGCAGCTTGGACGCCAGGAGCACAGATACGCAGTATTTT. Amino acid sequence: CASSLDARSTDTQYF.

The gene calls are TRBV5-6 and TRBJ1-3; D remains ambiguous. V lost 0 bases and J 3 bases, leaving 7 bases between the germline ends. Germline-derived CDR1 and CDR2 are SGHDT and YYEEEE. The CDR3 runs to 14 residues. The CDR3 nucleotides read TGTGCCAGCAGCTTGGTCGGGTTTGGAAACACCATATATTTT. Encoded protein: CASSLVGFGNTIYF.

CDR3 sequence: CASTPSGGEQYF. The CDR3 nucleotides read TGTGCCAGCACCCCCTCTGGCGGGGAGCAGTACTTC. The rearrangement joins TRBV28 to TRBJ2-7, with D possibly matching TRBD2 (5 bases). The V end lost 7 bases, the J end lost 7 bases, and 14 bases lay between the germline ends. Germline values: CDR1 MDHEN, CDR2 SYDVKM. This CDR3 region has 12 residues.

Remarks on this clone: One end of the junction varies from germline; a read error may be responsible. The genes are TRBV29-1 and TRBJ2-1; D may be TRBD2 (6 bases). Looked up from germline, CDR1 is SQVTM and CDR2 is ANQGSEA. The CDR3 contains 10 residues. This chain's CDR3 is CSVVSREILF. CDR3 bases: TGCAGCGTAGTATCGCGGGAAATACTCTTC.

The chain carries TRBV23-1 and TRBJ1-5; 10 nucleotides align to TRBD1. TRBV23-1 is given ORF status, its function remaining uncertain. The CDR3 spans 17 residues. V lost 6 bases to trimming and J lost 4 bases; unmatched junction nucleotides: 12. The DNA for the CDR3 is TGCGCCAGCAGCCACGGGGGACAGGGGCGAACAAATCAGCCCCAGCATTTT. Amino acids: CASSHGGQGRTNQPQHF.

The V and J genes are TRBV4-2 and TRBJ2-1, with D possibly matching TRBD2 (6 bases). Germline loops: CDR1 LGHNA, CDR2 YNFKEQ. The ends were cut back, 0 bases at V and 13 bases at J, with 13 bases in the middle. CDR3 length: 13 amino acids. The CDR3 spells CASSQDRDSAQFF. The CDR3 DNA reads as TGTGCCAGCAGCCAAGATCGGGACTCGGCCCAGTTCTTC.

The gene calls are TRBV9 and TRBJ2-7; the match to TRBD2 covers 7 bases. Germline V gene data show CDR1 as SGDLS and CDR2 as YYNGEE. The V and J ends lost 4 bases and 1 base, in that order; junction bases with no gene match: 8. This CDR3 comprises 15 residues. CDR3 nucleotides: TGTGCCAGCAGCCCGGCGGGGGTCTTATCCTACGAGCAGTACTTC. It is translated as CASSPAGVLSYEQYF.

The chain combines TRBV18 with TRBJ2-7; 8 bases line up with TRBD1. Germline V gene lookup returns CDR1 KGHSH and CDR2 LQKENI. The junction had 19 bases not matched to a gene; V was cut back by 5 bases and J by 7 bases. CDR3 length: 17 amino acids. The CDR3 nucleotides are TGTGCCAGCTCAAGCCCTCTGGGCGGGCAGGGGGCGCGGGAGCAGTACTTC. The encoded protein is CASSSPLGGQGAREQYF.

The chain recombines TRBV11-3 with TRBJ2-1; D is possibly TRBD2 (5 bases). The length of the CDR3 is 14 residues. Trimming removed 2 bases from V and 10 bases from J, with 15 bases in between. Germline V lookup: CDR1 SGHNT, CDR2 YENEEA. CDR3 region: CASSLLAGSGEQFF. DNA of the CDR3: TGTGCCAGCAGCTTACTAGCTGGGTCGGGGGAGCAGTTCTTC.

The chain is built from TRBV12-5 and TRBJ1-6; D possibly corresponds to TRBD1 (5 bases). Between the trimmed V and J ends, which lost 3 bases and 0 bases, there was a span of 15 bases. The CDR3 runs to 18 residues. Germline V gene lookup returns CDR1 LGHNT and CDR2 FRNRAP. CDR3 DNA sequence: TGTGCTAGTGGTTTAGCCGCCGGAGGGGACTCCTATAATTCACCCCTCCACTTT. Translation: CASGLAAGGDSYNSPLHF.

A single count supports this clone. The J gene is TRBJ2-7, the V gene TRBV27; no definite D call. Looked up from germline, CDR1 is MNHEY and CDR2 is SMNVEV (reference sequence). The CDR3 length is 13 residues. Trimming took 8 bases from V and 6 from J, leaving 17 bases between them. DNA for the CDR3: TGTGCCAGCGCCTCCCCACCGGTTGGCGAGCAGTACTTC. Amino acids: CASASPPVGEQYF.

The genes are TRBV4-1 and TRBJ1-1, with TRBD1 matching over 8 bases. Trimming at V came to 4 bases and at J to 4 bases, leaving 8 bases not matched to a gene. The germline gives CDR1 MGHRA, CDR2 YSYEKL. The CDR3 length is 15 residues. The CDR3 DNA is TGCGCCAGCAGCCCAACGACAGGGGTGGGCACTGAAGCTTTCTTT. Translating gives CASSPTTGVGTEAFF.

This clone was counted once. The chain has TRBV30 and TRBJ2-7; 9 bases are a match to TRBD2. The CDR3 runs 13 residues. The V segment lost 3 bases and the J segment 6 bases; nucleotides outside the gene matches: 6. CDR1 and CDR2 from the germline V gene are GTSNPN and SVGIG (reference sequence). The CDR3 spells CAWRAAGGSEQYF. DNA for the CDR3: TGTGCCTGGAGGGCAGCGGGAGGAAGCGAGCAGTACTTC.

The gene calls are TRBV7-9 and TRBJ2-6; D possibly corresponds to TRBD1 (6 bases). This CDR3 has 15 residues. CDR1 is SEHNR and CDR2 is FQNEAQ in the germline V gene (reference sequence). Trimming removed 3 bases at V and 4 bases at J, with 10 bases between. CDR3 nucleotide sequence: TGTGCCAGCAGCTTCGGGCAGGGGGGGGCCAACGTCCTGACTTTC. Protein: CASSFGQGGANVLTF.

In this sample, this clone turned up once. The chain combines TRBV7-9 with TRBJ1-5; D may be TRBD1 (5 bases). V was shortened by 5 bases and J by 4 bases, with 9 bases between the two germline ends. Germline lookup yields CDR1 SEHNR and CDR2 FQNEAQ (reference sequence). The CDR3 has 13 amino acids. The CDR3 coding sequence is TGTGCCAGCAGCACACAGGAAAATCAGCCCCAGCATTTT. Residues: CASSTQENQPQHF.

This rearrangement joins TRBV5-6 to TRBJ1-1, with D maybe TRBD1 (6 bases). Trimming took 3 bases from V and 6 from J, leaving 9 bases between them. This CDR3 has 12 residues. CDR1 and CDR2 from the germline V gene are SGHDT and YYEEEE. This chain's CDR3 is CASSSGTPEAFF. CDR3 sequence (DNA): TGTGCCAGCAGCTCCGGGACACCTGAAGCTTTCTTT.